These T cell receptor beta chains were read from a single sample in a study of T cell responses to AZD1222 COVID-19 vaccine. Sequenced by immunoSEQ multiplex PCR; TCRdb stores in-frame clones only, minus some. The table has under 140,000 clones, about 88% seen once. Sequenced material: peripheral blood, taken on day 0 of AZD1222 vaccination. The receptors come from an adult in good health. Each CDR3 is given with its conserved first and last residue. The D gene is left open where the match is weak. A row's size may be missing; if present it is once, few, many or a size class.

D gene	J gene	V gene	clone size	CDR3 protein	CDR3 DNA
NA	TRBJ2-1	TRBV27	NA	CASSLSLVWGGVNYNEQFF	TGTGCCAGCAGTTTATCTCTGGTGTGGGGGGGCGTAAATTACAATGAGCAGTTCTTC
TRBD1	TRBJ1-2	TRBV19	NA	CASGQGLVDYGYTF	TGTGCCAGTGGACAGGGCTTGGTGGACTATGGCTACACCTTC
NA	TRBJ2-4	TRBV7-9	NA	CASSSGAGLNIQYF	TGTGCCAGCAGTTCGGGGGCAGGGTTAAACATTCAGTACTTC
TRBD1	TRBJ1-3	TRBV3-1/TRBV3-2	once	CASSHLSTGGNTIYF	TGTGCCAGCAGCCATCTTTCGACAGGGGGAAACACCATATATTTT
TRBD1	TRBJ1-1	TRBV6-5	few	CASSPQGAVNTEAFF	TGTGCCAGCAGCCCACAGGGGGCTGTGAACACTGAAGCTTTCTTT
NA	TRBJ2-1	TRBV11-3	NA	CASSRSGVGDEQFF	TGTGCCAGCAGCCGCTCAGGCGTGGGGGATGAGCAGTTCTTC
NA	TRBJ1-6	TRBV20-1	once	CRAGLNSPLHF	TGCAGGGCTGGGTTAAATTCACCCCTCCACTTT
TRBD1	TRBJ1-2	TRBV29-1	NA	CSVRQGTTSSKNYGYTF	TGCAGCGTTCGACAGGGCACTACCAGCTCGAAAAACTATGGCTACACCTTC
NA	TRBJ2-7	TRBV6-5	NA	CASGGSTYEQYF	TGTGCCAGCGGCGGATCTACCTACGAGCAGTACTTC
NA	TRBJ2-1	TRBV7-9	NA	CASSLRTGQLNEQFF	TGTGCCAGCAGCTTAAGAACAGGGCAATTGAATGAGCAGTTCTTC
NA	TRBJ1-4	TRBV9	NA	CASSPQWGLNNEKLFF	TGTGCCAGCAGCCCTCAATGGGGCCTTAATAATGAAAAACTGTTTTTT
NA	TRBJ1-5	TRBV6-5	NA	CASSWDGGSNQPQHF	TGTGCCAGCAGTTGGGACGGAGGTAGCAATCAGCCCCAGCATTTT
NA	TRBJ1-3	TRBV18	NA	CASSPLREWGNTIYF	TGTGCCAGCTCACCCCTGAGGGAATGGGGAAACACCATATATTTT
NA	TRBJ2-3	TRBV19	few	CASSMGRDTQYF	TGTGCCAGTAGTATGGGTAGAGATACGCAGTATTTT
NA	TRBJ2-1	TRBV2	NA	CASSSNSYNEQFF	TGTGCCAGCAGTTCAAACTCCTACAATGAGCAGTTCTTC
NA	TRBJ1-1	TRBV29-1	NA	CSVTHRGRGTEAFF	TGCAGCGTTACCCACCGGGGCCGGGGCACTGAAGCTTTCTTT
TRBD1	TRBJ1-1	TRBV15	NA	CATSREGRGNTEAFF	TGTGCCACCAGCAGAGAGGGCAGGGGGAATACTGAAGCTTTCTTT
NA	TRBJ1-1	TRBV25-1	NA	CASTEKKFGTEAFF	TGTGCCAGCACGGAGAAAAAGTTCGGCACTGAAGCTTTCTTT
NA	TRBJ2-1	TRBV28	NA	CASSPYNEQFF	TGTGCCAGCAGTCCCTACAATGAGCAGTTCTTC
TRBD1	TRBJ1-2	TRBV5-1	once	CASSPGQVAFNYGYTF	TGCGCCAGCAGCCCCGGACAGGTCGCCTTTAACTATGGCTACACCTTC
NA	TRBJ2-6	TRBV7-8	NA	CASSFGRPQGANVLTF	TGTGCCAGCAGCTTTGGCAGGCCCCAGGGGGCCAACGTCCTGACTTTC
NA	TRBJ1-2	TRBV11-2	NA	CALGGGTF	TGTGCCCTTGGAGGCGGCACCTTC
TRBD2	TRBJ2-5	TRBV19	few	CASSTPSGRGETQYF	TGTGCCAGTAGTACCCCTAGCGGGAGAGGAGAGACCCAGTACTTC
NA	TRBJ2-7	TRBV2	NA	CASSEVRAHYEQYF	TGTGCCAGCAGTGAAGTTAGAGCACACTACGAGCAGTACTTC
TRBD1	TRBJ2-6	TRBV4-1	NA	CASVGDRPSSGANVLTF	TGCGCCTCCGTCGGGGACAGGCCAAGCTCTGGGGCCAACGTCCTGACTTTC
NA	TRBJ1-3	TRBV5-1	NA	CASSQRQGGSSGNTIYF	TGCGCCAGCAGCCAAAGACAAGGTGGGAGCTCTGGAAACACCATATATTTT
NA	TRBJ1-1	TRBV3-1/TRBV3-2	NA	CASSRTSTAAGTEAFF	TGTGCCAGCAGCCGAACCTCCACAGCGGCGGGGACTGAAGCTTTCTTT
TRBD1	TRBJ1-3	TRBV4-1	NA	CASSQDPGGRRNTIYF	TGCGCCAGCAGCCAAGACCCAGGGGGGCGGCGAAACACCATATATTTT
NA	TRBJ2-1	TRBV27	NA	CASSLFAGPYNEQFF	TGTGCCAGCAGTTTATTTGCGGGCCCCTACAATGAGCAGTTCTTC
NA	TRBJ1-1	TRBV6-5	few	CASRENRNGNTEAFF	TGTGCCAGCAGAGAGAACAGGAACGGGAACACTGAAGCTTTCTTT
NA	TRBJ1-1	TRBV6-4	few	CASNKDSNMNTEAFF	TGTGCCAGCAACAAGGACAGTAACATGAACACTGAAGCTTTCTTT
NA	TRBJ2-7	TRBV3-1/TRBV3-2	NA	CASSPHGLPSYEQYF	TGTGCCAGCAGCCCACACGGGCTTCCTTCCTACGAGCAGTACTTC
TRBD1	TRBJ1-4	TRBV18	NA	CATRDRAATNEKLFF	TGTGCCACCAGGGACAGGGCTGCAACTAATGAAAAACTGTTTTTT
TRBD1	TRBJ2-5	TRBV4-1	NA	CASSGDRGETQYF	TGCGCCAGCAGCGGGGACAGGGGGGAGACCCAGTACTTC
TRBD1	TRBJ1-2	TRBV15	NA	CATQGQGEGYTF	TGTGCCACCCAGGGACAGGGAGAGGGCTACACCTTC
TRBD2	TRBJ2-1	TRBV19	once	CASSERESGNEQFF	TGTGCCAGTAGTGAGCGGGAATCGGGGAATGAGCAGTTCTTC
NA	TRBJ1-1	TRBV5-1	NA	CASSPPRGMNTEAFF	TGCGCCAGCAGCCCCCCTCGGGGGATGAACACTGAAGCTTTCTTT
TRBD1	TRBJ2-2	TRBV19	NA	CASSPGTGNTGELFF	TGTGCCAGTAGTCCGGGGACAGGGAACACCGGGGAGCTGTTTTTT
NA	TRBJ1-2	TRBV5-4	NA	CASSLVGAIYGYTF	TGTGCCAGCAGCTTGGTCGGGGCAATCTATGGCTACACCTTC